The 23 T cell receptor beta chains listed next were all sequenced from one sample in a study of type 1 and type 2 diabetes patients. Amplification started from genomic DNA. A primer set of 30 forward and 13 reverse primers amplified the CDR3. From the multiplex PCR reads, TCRdb called clonotypes with MiXCR, one entry per CDR3 protein. Of fewer than 350,000 distinct CDR3 sequences in the sample, more than 45% are singletons; the top ten hold about an eighth. The sample was peripheral blood mononuclear cells (PBMCs). The receptors were gathered from a man younger than 35 with type 2 diabetes.

For this clonotype: At one boundary the junction diverges from the germline segment, which might be a read error. The V call is TRBV4-1, the J call TRBJ1-2; 10 positions agree with TRBD1. Looked up from germline, CDR1 is MGHRA and CDR2 is YSYEKL. The CDR3 sequence is 17 residues long. The DNA for the CDR3 is TGCGCCAGCAGCCAAGATATAGAGACAGGGGGCAGCTATGGCTGCACCTTC. As protein: CASSQDIETGGSYGCTF.

V is TRBV24-1 and J is TRBJ2-7; D is possibly TRBD2 (6 bases). The germline gives CDR1 KGHDR, CDR2 SFDVKD. The CDR3 runs to 13 residues. Trimming pared 6 bases from V and 4 bases from J, leaving 12 bases between. In nucleotides, the CDR3 is TGTGCCACCAGTACGGGAGTCGAATACGAGCAGTACTTC. It yields the protein CATSTGVEYEQYF.

The chain couples TRBV20-1 to TRBJ1-4; 7 positions match TRBD1. Germline V lookup: CDR1 DFQATT, CDR2 SNEGSKA (reference sequence). This CDR3 contains 14 residues. Trimming cost V 0 bases and J 8 bases; bases outside gene matches: 6. The CDR3 region is CSARDQMTGEKLFF. DNA of the CDR3: TGCAGTGCTAGAGATCAAATGACAGGGGAAAAACTGTTTTTT.

This clonotype was counted a few times. The chain carries TRBV27 and TRBJ2-7; no clear D. V was trimmed by 2 bases and J by 3 bases, leaving 11 bases between them. CDR1 MNHEY and CDR2 SMNVEV come from the germline V gene (reference sequence). CDR3 length equals 14 residues. CDR3 sequence reads: CASSLGSGVYEQYF. In nucleotides, the CDR3 is TGTGCCAGCAGTTTAGGGTCAGGAGTCTACGAGCAGTACTTC.

The chain is built from TRBV4-2 and TRBJ2-7, with D tentatively TRBD1 (6 bases). This CDR3 spans 13 amino acids. The V and J ends lost 0 bases and 6 bases respectively, with 9 bases between them. Germline-derived CDR1 and CDR2 are LGHNA and YNFKEQ. The CDR3 DNA is TGTGCCAGCAGCCAAGAAGGGGGAGCCGAGCAGTACTTC. This sequence encodes CASSQEGGAEQYF.

The rearrangement joins TRBV5-1 to TRBJ2-7, with 8 bases that match TRBD2. CDR3 length: 13 residues. The V gene end was trimmed by 2 bases and the J gene end by 7 bases; junction bases not matched to a gene: 5. Germline loops: CDR1 SGHRS, CDR2 YFSETQ. The CDR3 nucleotides are TGCGCCAGCAGCTTCACCGGGAGGGGGGAGCAGTACTTC. It yields the protein CASSFTGRGEQYF.

This clonotype occurred many times. The chain is built from TRBV19 and TRBJ1-1; D gene uncertain. The CDR3 spans 15 residues. CDR1 is LNHDA and CDR2 is SQIVND in the germline V gene (reference sequence). Trimming left V 6 bases short and J 1 base short, with 15 bases between. The CDR3 nucleotides are TGTGCCAGTAGGTACGTGGAGGGTACGAACACTGAAGCTTTCTTT. This sequence encodes CASRYVEGTNTEAFF.

This clonotype has a handful of counts. The chain uses TRBV19 and TRBJ2-6; D remains ambiguous. Germline CDR1 reads LNHDA; CDR2 reads SQIVND (reference sequence). The germline V and J ends were trimmed by 7 bases and 0 bases, with 10 bases remaining between them. The CDR3 runs to 15 residues. This CDR3 reads CASIEWGSGANVLTF. CDR3 coding DNA: TGTGCCAGTATCGAATGGGGCTCTGGGGCCAACGTCCTGACTTTC.

This clonotype was detected only a few times. The chain employs TRBV20-1 and TRBJ2-7, with D unclear. Per germline, CDR1 DFQATT and CDR2 SNEGSKA (reference sequence). V was shortened by 3 bases and J by 4 bases, with 13 bases between the two germline ends. The CDR3 runs to 13 residues. The CDR3 DNA reads TGCAGTGCTAGCTCCTCCAGCAGATACGAGCAGTACTTC. Translation gives CSASSSSRYEQYF.

This rearrangement joins TRBV19 to TRBJ2-4; D might be TRBD1 (5 bases). Looked up from germline, CDR1 is LNHDA and CDR2 is SQIVND (reference sequence). The V and J ends lost 5 bases and 3 bases respectively, with 23 bases between them. The CDR3 runs to 18 residues. The CDR3 nucleotides read TGTGCCAGTAGTCCACGGTCCTCAGGGTTCGCCGGCAAAAACATTCAGTACTTC. This sequence encodes CASSPRSSGFAGKNIQYF.

This clonotype has a single count. The gene calls are TRBV19 and TRBJ2-6, with 7 bases that match TRBD1. Trimming at V came to 4 bases and at J to 0 bases, leaving 6 bases not matched to a gene. CDR3 size: 17 residues. The germline V gene encodes CDR1 LNHDA and CDR2 SQIVND (reference sequence). This chain's CDR3 is CASSKGQSFSGANVLTF. In DNA form, the CDR3 reads TGTGCCAGTAGTAAGGGACAGTCCTTCTCTGGGGCCAACGTCCTGACTTTC. Full variable domain (remainder filled in from reference TRBV19 and TRBJ2-6): DGGITQSPKYLFRKEGQNVTLSCEQNLNHDAMYWYRQDPGQGLRLIYYSQIVNDFQKGDIAEGYSVSREKKESFPLTVTSAQKNPTAFYLCASSKGQSFSGANVLTFGAGSRLTVL.

This clonotype was found a few times. The CDR3 DNA reads as TGTGCCAGCAGCTTAGAATTGACCGAGCAGTACTTC. Translating it yields CASSLELTEQYF. The chain couples TRBV7-3 to TRBJ2-7, with unresolved D. CDR3 size: 12 residues. V lost 2 bases to trimming and J lost 6 bases, with 8 bases between them. Germline V gene sequence: CDR1 SGHTA, CDR2 FQGTGA. The full variable domain, its missing parts supplied by reference TRBV7-3 and TRBJ2-7, is GAGVSQTPSNKVTEKGKYVELRCDPISGHTALYWYRQSLGQGPEFLIYFQGTGAADDSGLPNDRFFAVRPEGSVSTLKIQRTERGDSAVYLCASSLELTEQYFGPGTRLTVT.

This clonotype was observed a handful of times. The chain combines TRBV12-3 or TRBV12-4 with TRBJ1-5; no clear D gene. Trimming pared 4 bases from V and 3 bases from J, leaving 7 bases between. The CDR3 length is 13 residues. The CDR3 spells CASSWGNNQPQHF. DNA of the CDR3: TGTGCCAGCAGTTGGGGTAACAATCAGCCCCAGCATTTT.

V and J are TRBV19 and TRBJ1-2, with D maybe TRBD1 (5 bases). The length of the CDR3 is 11 residues. From germline, CDR1 is LNHDA and CDR2 SQIVND (reference sequence). V lost 8 bases and J lost 5, with 9 bases in between. The CDR3 sequence is CASLDNYGYTF. Here the CDR3 DNA reads TGTGCCAGTCTGGACAATTATGGCTACACCTTC.

This sequence joins TRBV7-9 and TRBJ2-7; 7 nucleotides align to TRBD1. The CDR3 extends over 18 amino acids. CDR1 and CDR2 (germline): SEHNR, FQNEAQ (reference sequence). After removal of 4 bases from V and 2 bases from J, the junction contained 17 bases not matched to a gene. The DNA of the CDR3 is TGTGCCAGCAGCTCCGAACAGACTCCGGGACAGATAGCCTACGAGCAGTACTTC. It encodes CASSSEQTPGQIAYEQYF.

The rearrangement links TRBV9 to TRBJ2-1; D unresolved. The germline V and J ends were trimmed by 7 bases and 9 bases, with 11 bases remaining between them. The CDR3 runs to 11 residues. The germline V gene encodes CDR1 SGDLS and CDR2 YYNGEE. Written as DNA, the CDR3 is TGTGCCAGCGGAGAGAAAGGTGAGCAGTTCTTC. Translated, it gives CASGEKGEQFF.

The chain couples TRBV12-3 or TRBV12-4 to TRBJ2-1; D remains unclear. The germline V and J ends were trimmed by 1 base and 0 bases, with 10 bases remaining between them. This CDR3 region has 16 residues. CDR3 region: CASSLVGLSSYNEQFF. The CDR3 nucleotides read TGTGCCAGCAGTTTAGTCGGTCTAAGCTCCTACAATGAGCAGTTCTTC.

In this sample, this clonotype turned up many times. This rearrangement joins TRBV2 to TRBJ2-5; TRBD2 is a possible D gene (5 bases). This CDR3 has 18 residues. Germline CDR1 SNHLY, CDR2 FYNNEI. V lost 7 bases and J lost 5, with 29 bases in between. The DNA for the CDR3 is TGTGCCAGCACGGGTCGGCAAGGGAGAGGTTGGAATAGGGAGACCCAGTACTTC. It translates to CASTGRQGRGWNRETQYF. Full variable domain (remainder filled in from reference TRBV2 and TRBJ2-5): EPEVTQTPSHQVTQMGQEVILRCVPISNHLYFYWYRQILGQKVEFLVSFYNNEISEKSEIFDDQFSVERPDGSNFTLKIRSTKLEDSAMYFCASTGRQGRGWNRETQYFGPGTRLLVL.

The chain uses TRBV7-2 and TRBJ2-1, with D perhaps matching TRBD2 (6 bases). This CDR3 comprises 14 residues. Trimming left V 2 bases short and J 12 bases short, with 17 bases between. Germline V gene data show CDR1 as SGHTA and CDR2 as FQGNSA. The CDR3 DNA follows: TGTGCCAGCAGCTTAAATCCCTCTGCCGGGGGGCAGTTCTTC. Residues: CASSLNPSAGGQFF.

The chain links TRBV15 to TRBJ1-1, with a tentative D call TRBD1 (5 bases). CDR3 size: 13 residues. Deletions cut 5 bases from V and 8 bases from J, with 15 bases between. The germline CDR1 and CDR2 sequences are LNHNV and YYDKDF (reference sequence). The DNA of the CDR3 is TGTGCCACCAGCGCGGGACTCCGTTACGAAGCTTTCTTT. Translation: CATSAGLRYEAFF.

DNA of the CDR3: TGTGCCAGCAGCCACGCGAACCGGGACAGGGACTTCTCTGGGGCCAACGTCCTGACTTTC. This encodes CASSHANRDRDFSGANVLTF. The chain has TRBV14 and TRBJ2-6, with TRBD1 matching 9 bases. This CDR3 spans 20 amino acids. Germline assignment: CDR1 SGHDN and CDR2 FVKESK. V shed 3 bases, J shed 0 bases, and the junction held 12 bases outside the gene matches.

This rearrangement joins TRBV29-1 to TRBJ2-3, with D hard to call. Germline loops: CDR1 SQVTM, CDR2 ANQGSEA. The CDR3 totals 13 residues. Trimming shortened V by 6 bases and J by 6 bases, and 16 bases separated the two germline ends. CDR3 nucleotide sequence: TGCAGCGTCACTTCGGGCACGGCGGATACGCAGTATTTT. It specifies CSVTSGTADTQYF.

This clonotype was recorded many times. The chain has TRBV10-3 and TRBJ1-1, with D possibly TRBD1 on 6 matching bases. The CDR3 sequence is 14 residues long. Trimming pared 4 bases from V and 7 bases from J, leaving 16 bases between. CDR1 ENHRY and CDR2 SYGVKD come from the germline V gene. CDR3 nucleotide sequence: TGTGCCATCAGTGGTATCCGGGGGCAGAATGAAGCTTTCTTT. Translating it yields CAISGIRGQNEAFF.